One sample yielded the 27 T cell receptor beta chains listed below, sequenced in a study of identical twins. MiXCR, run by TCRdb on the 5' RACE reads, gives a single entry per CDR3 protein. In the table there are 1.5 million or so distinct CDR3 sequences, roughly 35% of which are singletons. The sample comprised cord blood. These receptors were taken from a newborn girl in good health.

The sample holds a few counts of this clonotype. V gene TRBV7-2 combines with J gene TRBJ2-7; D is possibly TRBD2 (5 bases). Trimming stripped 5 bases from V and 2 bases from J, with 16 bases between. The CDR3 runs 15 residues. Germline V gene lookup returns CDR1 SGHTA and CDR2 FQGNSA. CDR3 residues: CASSLRTRVTYEQYF. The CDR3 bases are TGTGCCAGCAGCCTTAGGACGCGGGTGACCTACGAGCAGTACTTC.

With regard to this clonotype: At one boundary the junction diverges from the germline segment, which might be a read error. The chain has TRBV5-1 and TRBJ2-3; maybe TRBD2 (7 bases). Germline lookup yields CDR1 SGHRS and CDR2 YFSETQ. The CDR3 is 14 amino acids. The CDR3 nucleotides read TGCGCCGGCAGCCCGGATAGGGGGGGAGGTACGCAGTATTTT. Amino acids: CAGSPDRGGGTQYF. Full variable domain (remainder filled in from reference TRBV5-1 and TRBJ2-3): KAGVTQTPRYLIKTRGQQVTLSCSPISGHRSVSWYQQTPGQGLQFLFEYFSETQRNKGNFPGRFSGRQFSNSRSEMNVSTLELGDSALYLCAGSPDRGGGTQYFGPGTRLTVL.

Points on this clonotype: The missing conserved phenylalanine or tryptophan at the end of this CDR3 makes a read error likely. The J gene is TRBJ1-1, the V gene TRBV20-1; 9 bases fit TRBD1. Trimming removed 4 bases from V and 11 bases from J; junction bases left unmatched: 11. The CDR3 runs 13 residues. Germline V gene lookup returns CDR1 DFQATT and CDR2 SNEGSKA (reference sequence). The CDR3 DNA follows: TGCAGTGCTACGACAGGGGGAGGGAGAATGGCTTTCTGT. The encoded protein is CSATTGGGRMAFC.

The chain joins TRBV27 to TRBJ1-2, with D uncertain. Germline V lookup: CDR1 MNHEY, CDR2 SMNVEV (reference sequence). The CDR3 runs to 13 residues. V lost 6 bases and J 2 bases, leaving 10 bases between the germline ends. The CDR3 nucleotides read TGTGCCAGCAGGGGGAGTGGGAACTATGGCTACACCTTC. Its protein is CASRGSGNYGYTF.

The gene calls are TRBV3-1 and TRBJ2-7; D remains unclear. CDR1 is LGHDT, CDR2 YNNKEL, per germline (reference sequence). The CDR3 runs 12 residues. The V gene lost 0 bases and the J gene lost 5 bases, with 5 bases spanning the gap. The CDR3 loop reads CASSQETNEQYF. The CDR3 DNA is TGTGCCAGCAGCCAAGAGACAAACGAGCAGTACTTC.

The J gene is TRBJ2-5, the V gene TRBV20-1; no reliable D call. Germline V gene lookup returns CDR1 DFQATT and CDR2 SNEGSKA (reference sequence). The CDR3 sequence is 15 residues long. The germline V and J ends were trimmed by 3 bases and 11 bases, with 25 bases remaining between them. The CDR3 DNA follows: TGCAGTGCTAGGCCTGTCCTCGCGGAATACAATGAGCAGTACTTC. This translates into CSARPVLAEYNEQYF.

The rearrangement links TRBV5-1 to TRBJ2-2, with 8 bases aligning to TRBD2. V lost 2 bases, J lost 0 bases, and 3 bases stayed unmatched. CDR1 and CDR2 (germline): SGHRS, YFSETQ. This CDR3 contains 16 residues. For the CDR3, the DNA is TGCGCCAGCAGCTTATTACTAGCGGCGAACACCGGGGAGCTGTTTTTT. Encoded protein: CASSLLLAANTGELFF.

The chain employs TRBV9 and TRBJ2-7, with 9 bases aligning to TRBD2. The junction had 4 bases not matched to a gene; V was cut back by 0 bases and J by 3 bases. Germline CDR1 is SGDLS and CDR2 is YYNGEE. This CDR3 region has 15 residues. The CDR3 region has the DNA TGTGCCAGCAGCGTAGCGGGGCGGGGGGGCTACGAGCAGTACTTC. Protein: CASSVAGRGGYEQYF. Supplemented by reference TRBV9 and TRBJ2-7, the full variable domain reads DSGVTQTPKHLITATGQRVTLRCSPRSGDLSVYWYQQSLDQGLQFLIQYYNGEERAKGNILERFSAQQFPDLHSELNLSSLELGDSALYFCASSVAGRGGYEQYFGPGTRLTVT.

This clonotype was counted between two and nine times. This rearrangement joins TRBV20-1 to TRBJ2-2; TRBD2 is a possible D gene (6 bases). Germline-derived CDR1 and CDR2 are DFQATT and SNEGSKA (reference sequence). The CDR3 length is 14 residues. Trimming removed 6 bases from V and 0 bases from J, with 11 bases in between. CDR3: CSARDFANTGELFF. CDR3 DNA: TGCAGTGCCCGGGACTTCGCGAACACCGGGGAGCTGTTTTTT.

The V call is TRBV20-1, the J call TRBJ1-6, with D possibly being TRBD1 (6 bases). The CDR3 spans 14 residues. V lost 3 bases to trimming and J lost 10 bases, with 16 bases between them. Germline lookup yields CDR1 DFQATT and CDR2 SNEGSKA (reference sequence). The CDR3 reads CSARVHRELSPLHF. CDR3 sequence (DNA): TGCAGTGCTAGGGTACACAGGGAACTGTCACCCCTCCACTTT.

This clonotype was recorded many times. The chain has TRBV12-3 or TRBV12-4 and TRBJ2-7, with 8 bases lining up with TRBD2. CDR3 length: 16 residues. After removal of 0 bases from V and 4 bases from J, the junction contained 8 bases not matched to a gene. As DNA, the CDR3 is TGTGCCAGCAGTTTAGCGTCCGGGGGGGAAACTTACGAGCAGTACTTC. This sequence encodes CASSLASGGETYEQYF.

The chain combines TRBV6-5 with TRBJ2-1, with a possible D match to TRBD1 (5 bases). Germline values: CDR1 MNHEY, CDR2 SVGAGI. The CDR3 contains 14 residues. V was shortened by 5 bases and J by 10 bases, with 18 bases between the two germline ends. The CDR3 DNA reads TGTGCCAGCAGTATTCAGGGCCCCCCCTACGAGCAGTTCTTC. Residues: CASSIQGPPYEQFF.

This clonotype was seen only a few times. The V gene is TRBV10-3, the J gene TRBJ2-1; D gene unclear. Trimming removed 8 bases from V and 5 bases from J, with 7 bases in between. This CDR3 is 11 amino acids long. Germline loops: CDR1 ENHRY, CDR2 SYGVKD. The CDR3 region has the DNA TGTGCCATCCAACAGAACAATGAGCAGTTCTTC. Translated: CAIQQNNEQFF.

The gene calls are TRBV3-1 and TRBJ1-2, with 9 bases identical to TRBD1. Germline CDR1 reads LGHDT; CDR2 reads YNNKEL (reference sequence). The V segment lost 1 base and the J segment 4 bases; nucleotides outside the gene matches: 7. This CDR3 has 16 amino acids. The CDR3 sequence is CASSQGTGGGSYGYTF. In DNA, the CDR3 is TGTGCCAGCAGCCAAGGAACAGGGGGCGGGAGCTATGGCTACACCTTC.

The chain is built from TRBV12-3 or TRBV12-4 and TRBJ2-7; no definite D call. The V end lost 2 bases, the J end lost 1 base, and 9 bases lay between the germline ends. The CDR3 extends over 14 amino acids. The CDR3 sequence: CASSLYPLSYEQYF. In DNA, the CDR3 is TGTGCCAGCAGTTTATACCCTTTATCCTACGAGCAGTACTTC.

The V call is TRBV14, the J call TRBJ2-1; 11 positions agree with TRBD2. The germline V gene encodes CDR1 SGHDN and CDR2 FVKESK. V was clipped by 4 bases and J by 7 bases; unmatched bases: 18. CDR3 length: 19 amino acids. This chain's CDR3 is CASSPQGTSGWGFGNEQFF. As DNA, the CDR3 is TGTGCCAGCAGCCCTCAAGGGACTAGCGGATGGGGATTCGGGAATGAGCAGTTCTTC.

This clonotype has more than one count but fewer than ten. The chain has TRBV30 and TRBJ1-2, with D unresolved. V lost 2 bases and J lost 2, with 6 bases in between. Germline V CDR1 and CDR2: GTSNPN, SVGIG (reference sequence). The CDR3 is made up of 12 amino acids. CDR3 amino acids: CAWSPRNYGYTF. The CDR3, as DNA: TGTGCCTGGAGTCCCCGGAACTATGGCTACACCTTC.

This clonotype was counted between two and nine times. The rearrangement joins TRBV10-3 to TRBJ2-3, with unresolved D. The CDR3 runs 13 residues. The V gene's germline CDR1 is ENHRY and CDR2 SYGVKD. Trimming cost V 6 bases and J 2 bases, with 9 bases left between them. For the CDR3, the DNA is TGTGCCATCAGGGGAAATCCCACAGATACGCAGTATTTT. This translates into CAIRGNPTDTQYF.

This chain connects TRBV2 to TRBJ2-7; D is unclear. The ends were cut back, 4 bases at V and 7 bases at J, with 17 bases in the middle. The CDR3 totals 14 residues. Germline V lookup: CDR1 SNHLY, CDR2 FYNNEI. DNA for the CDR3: TGTGCCAGCAGTGTATCTGGGAATTACAATGAGCAGTACTTC. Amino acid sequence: CASSVSGNYNEQYF.

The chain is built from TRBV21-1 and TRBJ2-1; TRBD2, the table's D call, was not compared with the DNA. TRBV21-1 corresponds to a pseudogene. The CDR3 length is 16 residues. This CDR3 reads CASRASGTPLHNEQFF. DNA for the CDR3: TGTGCCAGCAGAGCTTCCGGGACTCCGCTTCATAATGAGCAGTTCTTC.

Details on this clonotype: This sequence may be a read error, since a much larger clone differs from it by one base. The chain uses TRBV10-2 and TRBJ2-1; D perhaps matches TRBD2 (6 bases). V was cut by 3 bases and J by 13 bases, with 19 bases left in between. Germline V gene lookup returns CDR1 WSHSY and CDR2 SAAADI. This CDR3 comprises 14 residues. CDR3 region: CASSETGLQETQFF. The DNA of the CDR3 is TGCGCCAGCAGTGAAACAGGACTACAAGAGACCCAGTTCTTC.

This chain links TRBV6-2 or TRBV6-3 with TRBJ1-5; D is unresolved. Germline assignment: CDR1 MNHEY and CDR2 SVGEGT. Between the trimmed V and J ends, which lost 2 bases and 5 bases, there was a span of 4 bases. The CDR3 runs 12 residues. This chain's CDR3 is CASSYDHQPQHF. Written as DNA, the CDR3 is TGTGCCAGCAGTTACGATCATCAGCCCCAGCATTTT.

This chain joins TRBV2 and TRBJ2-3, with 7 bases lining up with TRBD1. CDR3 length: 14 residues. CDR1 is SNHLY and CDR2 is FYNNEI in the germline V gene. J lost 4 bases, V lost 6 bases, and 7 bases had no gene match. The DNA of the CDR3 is TGTGCCAGCAGAGCCCAGACAGGGTCAGATACGCAGTATTTT. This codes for CASRAQTGSDTQYF.

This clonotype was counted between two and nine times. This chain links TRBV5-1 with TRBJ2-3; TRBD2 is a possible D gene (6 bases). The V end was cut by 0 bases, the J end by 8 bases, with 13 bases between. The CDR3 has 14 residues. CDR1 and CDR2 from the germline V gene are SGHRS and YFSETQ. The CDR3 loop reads CASSLELAGFTQYF. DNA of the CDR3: TGCGCCAGCAGCTTGGAACTAGCCGGCTTTACGCAGTATTTT.

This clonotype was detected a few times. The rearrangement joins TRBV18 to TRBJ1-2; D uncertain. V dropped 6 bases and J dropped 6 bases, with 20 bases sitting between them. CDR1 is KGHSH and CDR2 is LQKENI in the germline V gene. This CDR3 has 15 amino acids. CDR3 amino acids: CASSSYAGPGHGYTF. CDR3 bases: TGTGCCAGCTCGTCTTACGCCGGCCCTGGACATGGCTACACCTTC.

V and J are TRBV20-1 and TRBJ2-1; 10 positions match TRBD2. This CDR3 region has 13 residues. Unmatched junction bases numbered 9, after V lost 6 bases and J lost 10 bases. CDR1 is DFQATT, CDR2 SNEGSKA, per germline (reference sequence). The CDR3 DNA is TGCAGTGCCCCCGTACTAGCGGGATGGGAGCAGTTCTTC. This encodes CSAPVLAGWEQFF.

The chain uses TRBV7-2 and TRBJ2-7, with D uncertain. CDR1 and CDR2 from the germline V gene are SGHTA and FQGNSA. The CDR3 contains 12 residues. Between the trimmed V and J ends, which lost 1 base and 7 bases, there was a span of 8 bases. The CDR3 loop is CASSLGRMEQYF. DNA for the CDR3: TGTGCCAGCAGCTTAGGACGAATGGAGCAGTACTTC.